This T cell receptor (beta chain) was sequenced for a study of vaccination effects on CD4 cells after COVID-19. In the study overall: Post-vaccine sample collection fell at a median of 72 days after the second dose. Study-wide findings and caveats: Vaccine- and infection-induced clones showed marked clonal contraction late following vaccination.

TCRdb keeps only in-frame clones here, not all; method: immunoSEQ multiplex PCR. The profile shows roughly 68,000 clones, just under 75% of them singletons. The ViraFEST assay expanded antigen-specific CD4+ T cells with viral peptide pools before sequencing. Researchers isolated CD4+ T cells once approximately ten days of culture had elapsed. Participants each got two BNT162b2 or mRNA-1273 vaccine doses. The authors replaced half the medium with IL-2 medium on days 3 and 7. CDR3 length equals 14 residues. Germline assignment: CDR1 SGHRS and CDR2 YFSETQ. Between the trimmed V and J ends, which lost 0 bases and 5 bases, there was a span of 11 bases. Note on this clone: Its antigen remains unknown.

This material consisted of CD4+ T cells from PBMCs cultured with HCoV-229E spike peptides, taken after COVID-19 vaccination. This sequence was found in a human donor who received a COVID-19 vaccine. This chain connects TRBV5-1 to TRBJ2-5; D is undetermined. DNA for the CDR3: TGCGCCAGCAGCTTGGGTACATTCCTTGAGACCCAGTACTTC. Its translation: CASSLGTFLETQYF.